This T cell receptor beta chain is from a study of blood T cell repertoires in COVID-19. Study background: Some COVID-19 samples were acute and others convalescent; all came from the United States, Italy and Spain.

The protocol was immunoSEQ multiplex PCR, while the TCRdb copy is restricted to in-frame clones and leaves out a portion. The table has around 58,000 clones, around 87% seen once. The V end lost 6 bases, the J end lost 0 bases, and 23 bases lay between the germline ends. The CDR3 totals 17 residues. Germline values: CDR1 SQVTM, CDR2 ANQGSEA. The source material was peripheral blood. The chain is built from TRBV29-1 and TRBJ1-2; the D gene is possibly TRBD1 (6 bases). The source of this sequence is a man in his sixties with active COVID-19. The CDR3 sequence: CSVEFPPGQQSNYGYTF. CDR3 coding DNA: TGCAGCGTCGAATTCCCCCCCGGACAGCAGTCTAACTATGGCTACACCTTC.